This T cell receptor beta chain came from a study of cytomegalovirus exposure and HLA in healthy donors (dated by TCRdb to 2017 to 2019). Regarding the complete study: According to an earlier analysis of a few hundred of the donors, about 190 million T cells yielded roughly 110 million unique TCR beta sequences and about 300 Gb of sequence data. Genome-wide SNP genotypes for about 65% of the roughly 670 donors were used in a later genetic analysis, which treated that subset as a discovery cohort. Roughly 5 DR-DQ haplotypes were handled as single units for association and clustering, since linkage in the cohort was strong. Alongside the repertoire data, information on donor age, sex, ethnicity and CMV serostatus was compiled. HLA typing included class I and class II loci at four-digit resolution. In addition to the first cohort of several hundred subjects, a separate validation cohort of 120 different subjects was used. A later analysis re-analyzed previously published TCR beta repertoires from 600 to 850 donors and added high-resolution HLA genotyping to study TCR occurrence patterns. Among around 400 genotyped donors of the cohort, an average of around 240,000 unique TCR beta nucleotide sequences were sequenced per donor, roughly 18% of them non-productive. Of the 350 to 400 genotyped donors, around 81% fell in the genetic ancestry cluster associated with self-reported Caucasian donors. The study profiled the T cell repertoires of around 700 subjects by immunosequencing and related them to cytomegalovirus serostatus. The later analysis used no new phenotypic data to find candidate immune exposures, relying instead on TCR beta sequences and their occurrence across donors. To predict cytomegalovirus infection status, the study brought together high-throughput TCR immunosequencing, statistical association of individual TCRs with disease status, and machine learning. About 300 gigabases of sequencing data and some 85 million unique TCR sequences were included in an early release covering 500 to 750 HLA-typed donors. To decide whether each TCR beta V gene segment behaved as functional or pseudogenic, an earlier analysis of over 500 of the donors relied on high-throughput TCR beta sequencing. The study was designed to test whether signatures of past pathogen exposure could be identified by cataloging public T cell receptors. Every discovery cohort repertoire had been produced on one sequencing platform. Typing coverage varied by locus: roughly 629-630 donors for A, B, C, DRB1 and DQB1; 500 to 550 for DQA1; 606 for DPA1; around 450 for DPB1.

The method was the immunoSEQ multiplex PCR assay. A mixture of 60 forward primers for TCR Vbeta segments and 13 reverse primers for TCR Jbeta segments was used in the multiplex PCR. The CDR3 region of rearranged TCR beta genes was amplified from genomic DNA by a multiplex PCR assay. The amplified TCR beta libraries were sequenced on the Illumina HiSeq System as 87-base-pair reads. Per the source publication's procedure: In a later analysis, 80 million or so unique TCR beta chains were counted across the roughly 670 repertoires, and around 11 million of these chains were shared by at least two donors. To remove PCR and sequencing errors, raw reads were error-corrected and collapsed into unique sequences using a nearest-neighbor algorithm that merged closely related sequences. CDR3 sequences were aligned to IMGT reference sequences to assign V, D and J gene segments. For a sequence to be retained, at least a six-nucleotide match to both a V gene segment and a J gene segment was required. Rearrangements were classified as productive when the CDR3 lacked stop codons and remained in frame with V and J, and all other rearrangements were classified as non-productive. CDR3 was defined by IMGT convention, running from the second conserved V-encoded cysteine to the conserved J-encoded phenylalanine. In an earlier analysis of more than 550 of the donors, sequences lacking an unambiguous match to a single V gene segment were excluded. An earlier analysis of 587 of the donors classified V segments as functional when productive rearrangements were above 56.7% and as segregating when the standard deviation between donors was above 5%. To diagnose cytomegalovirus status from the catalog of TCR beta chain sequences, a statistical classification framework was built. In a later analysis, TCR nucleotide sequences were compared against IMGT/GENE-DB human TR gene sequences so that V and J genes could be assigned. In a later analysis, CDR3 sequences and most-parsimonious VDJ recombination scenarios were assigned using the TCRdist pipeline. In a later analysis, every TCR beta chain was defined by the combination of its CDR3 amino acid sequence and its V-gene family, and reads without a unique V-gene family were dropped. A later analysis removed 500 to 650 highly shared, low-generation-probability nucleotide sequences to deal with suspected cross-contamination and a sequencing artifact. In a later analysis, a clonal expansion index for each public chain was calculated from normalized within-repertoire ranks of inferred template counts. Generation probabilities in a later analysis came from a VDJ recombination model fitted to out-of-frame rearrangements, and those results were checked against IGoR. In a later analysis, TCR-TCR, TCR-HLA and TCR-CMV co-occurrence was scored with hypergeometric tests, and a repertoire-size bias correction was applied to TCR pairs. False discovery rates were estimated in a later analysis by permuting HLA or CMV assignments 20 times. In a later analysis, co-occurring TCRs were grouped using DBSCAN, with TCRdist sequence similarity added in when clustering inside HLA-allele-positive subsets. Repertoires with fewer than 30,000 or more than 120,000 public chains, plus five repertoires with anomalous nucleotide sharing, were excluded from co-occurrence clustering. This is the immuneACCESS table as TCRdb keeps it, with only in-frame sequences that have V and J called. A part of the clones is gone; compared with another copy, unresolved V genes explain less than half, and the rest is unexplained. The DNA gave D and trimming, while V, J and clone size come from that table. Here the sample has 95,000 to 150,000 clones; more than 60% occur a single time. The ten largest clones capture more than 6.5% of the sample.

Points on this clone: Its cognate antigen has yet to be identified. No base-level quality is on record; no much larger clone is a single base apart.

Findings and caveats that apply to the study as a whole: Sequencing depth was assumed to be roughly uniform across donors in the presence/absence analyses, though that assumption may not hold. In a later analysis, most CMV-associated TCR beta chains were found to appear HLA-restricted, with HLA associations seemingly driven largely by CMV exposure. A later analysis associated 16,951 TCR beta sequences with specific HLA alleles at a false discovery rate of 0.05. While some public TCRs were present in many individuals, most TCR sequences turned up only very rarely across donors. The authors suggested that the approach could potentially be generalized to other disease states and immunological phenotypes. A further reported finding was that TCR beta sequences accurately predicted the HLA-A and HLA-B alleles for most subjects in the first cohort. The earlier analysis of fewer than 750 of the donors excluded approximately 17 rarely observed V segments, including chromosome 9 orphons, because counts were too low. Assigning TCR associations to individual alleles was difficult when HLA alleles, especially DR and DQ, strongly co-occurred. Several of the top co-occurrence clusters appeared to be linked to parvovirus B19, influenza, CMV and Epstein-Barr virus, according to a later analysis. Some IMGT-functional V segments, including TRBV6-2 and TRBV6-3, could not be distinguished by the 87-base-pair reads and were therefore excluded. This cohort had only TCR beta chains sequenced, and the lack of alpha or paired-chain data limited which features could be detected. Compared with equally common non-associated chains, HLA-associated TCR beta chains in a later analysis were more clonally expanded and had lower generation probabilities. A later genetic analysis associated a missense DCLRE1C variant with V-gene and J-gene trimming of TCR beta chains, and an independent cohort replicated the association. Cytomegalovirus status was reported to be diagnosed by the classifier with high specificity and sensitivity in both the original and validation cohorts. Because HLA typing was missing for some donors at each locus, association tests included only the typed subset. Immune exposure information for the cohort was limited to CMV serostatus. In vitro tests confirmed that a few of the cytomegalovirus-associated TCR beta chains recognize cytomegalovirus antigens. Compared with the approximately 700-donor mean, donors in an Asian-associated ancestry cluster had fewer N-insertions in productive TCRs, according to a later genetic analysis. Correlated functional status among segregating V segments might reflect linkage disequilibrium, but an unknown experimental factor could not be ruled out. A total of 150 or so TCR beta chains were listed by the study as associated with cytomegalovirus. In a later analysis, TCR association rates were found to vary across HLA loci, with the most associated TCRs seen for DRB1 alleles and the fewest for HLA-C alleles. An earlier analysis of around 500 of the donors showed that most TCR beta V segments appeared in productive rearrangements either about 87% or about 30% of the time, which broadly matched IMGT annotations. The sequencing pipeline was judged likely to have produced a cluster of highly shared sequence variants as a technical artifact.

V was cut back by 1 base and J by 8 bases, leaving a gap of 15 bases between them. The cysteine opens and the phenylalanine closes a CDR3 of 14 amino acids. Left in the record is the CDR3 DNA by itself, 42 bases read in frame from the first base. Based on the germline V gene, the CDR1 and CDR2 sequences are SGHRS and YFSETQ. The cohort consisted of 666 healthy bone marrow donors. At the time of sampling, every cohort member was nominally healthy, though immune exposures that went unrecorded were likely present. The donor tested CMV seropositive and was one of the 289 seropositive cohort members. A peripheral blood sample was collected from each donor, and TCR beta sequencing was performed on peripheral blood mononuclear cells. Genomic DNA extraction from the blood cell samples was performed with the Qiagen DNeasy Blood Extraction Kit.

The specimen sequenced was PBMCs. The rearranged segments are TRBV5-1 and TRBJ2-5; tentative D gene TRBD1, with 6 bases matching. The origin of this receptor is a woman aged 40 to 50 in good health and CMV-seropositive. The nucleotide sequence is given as TGCGCCAGCAGCTTGCGACAGGTGGGAGATACCCAGTACTTC. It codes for CASSLRQVGDTQYF.